This TCR beta chain is drawn from a study of blood T cell repertoires in COVID-19. The overall study: From the United States, Italy and Spain came samples of acute and convalescent COVID-19. The cDNA or gDNA used as material had been derived from T cells, B-cell-depleted T cells, or PBMCs.

Authors' processing steps: Amplification from reference gene primers served as the basis for estimated nucleated cell counts. Produced via immunoSEQ multiplex PCR; TCRdb's table is partial and in-frame only. The V and J calls and clone size were taken over from that table, and D and trimming were inferred from the DNA. The sample contains about 76,000 clones, about 88% of which appear only once. The CDR3 loop spans 15 amino acids. Trimming at V came to 3 bases and at J to 2 bases, leaving 8 bases not matched to a gene. Germline CDR1 DFQATT, CDR2 SNEGSKA (reference sequence). In this sample, this clone turned up once.

The chain employs TRBV20-1 and TRBJ1-2, with 8 nucleotides matching TRBD1. This TCR came from a human donor in a cohort sampled during active COVID-19. Sequencing input: peripheral blood. CDR3 in amino acids: CSASSGQVTNYGYTF. DNA of the CDR3: TGCAGTGCTAGTTCGGGACAGGTAACAAACTATGGCTACACCTTC.